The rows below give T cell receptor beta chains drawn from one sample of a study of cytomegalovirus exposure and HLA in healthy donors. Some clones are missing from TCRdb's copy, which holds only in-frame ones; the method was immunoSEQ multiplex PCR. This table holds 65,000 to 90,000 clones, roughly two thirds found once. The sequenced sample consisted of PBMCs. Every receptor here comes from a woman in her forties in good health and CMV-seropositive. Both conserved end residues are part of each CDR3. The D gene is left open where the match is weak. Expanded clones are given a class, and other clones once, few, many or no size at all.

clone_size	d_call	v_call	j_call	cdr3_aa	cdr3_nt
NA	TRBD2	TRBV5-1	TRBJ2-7	CASSPPAGGDEQYF	TGCGCCAGCAGCCCCCCAGCGGGGGGCGACGAGCAGTACTTC
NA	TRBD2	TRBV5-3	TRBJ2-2	CARSLGSGGAWELFF	TGTGCCAGAAGCTTAGGTAGCGGGGGGGCATGGGAGCTGTTTTTT
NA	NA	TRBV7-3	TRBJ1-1	CASSSGRNTEAFF	TGTGCCAGCAGCTCGGGGAGGAACACTGAAGCTTTCTTT
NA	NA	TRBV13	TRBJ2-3	CASSLVVQASTDTQYF	TGTGCCAGCAGCTTAGTGGTTCAAGCTAGCACAGATACGCAGTATTTT
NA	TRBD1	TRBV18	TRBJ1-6	CASSQPWDSPNSPLHF	TGTGCCAGCTCGCAACCCTGGGACAGTCCTAATTCACCCCTCCACTTT
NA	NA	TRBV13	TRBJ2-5	CASSFEGGETQYF	TGTGCCAGCAGCTTCGAGGGAGGAGAGACCCAGTACTTC
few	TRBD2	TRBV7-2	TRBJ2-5	CASSDSGGGETQYF	TGTGCCAGCAGCGATAGCGGGGGAGGAGAGACCCAGTACTTC
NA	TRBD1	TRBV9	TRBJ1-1	CASSVTGTGGAMNTEAFF	TGTGCCAGCAGCGTTACCGGGACAGGGGGCGCGATGAACACTGAAGCTTTCTTT
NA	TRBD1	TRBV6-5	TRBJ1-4	CATRTGGEEKLFF	TGTGCCACCAGGACAGGGGGCGAGGAAAAACTGTTTTTT
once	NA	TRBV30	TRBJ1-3	CAWTGSGNTIYF	TGTGCCTGGACCGGCTCTGGAAACACCATATATTTT
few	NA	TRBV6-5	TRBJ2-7	CASSYSMAERSYEQYF	TGTGCCAGCAGTTACTCGATGGCGGAACGCTCCTACGAGCAGTACTTC
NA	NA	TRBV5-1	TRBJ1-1	CASSLGGSHQGTEAFF	TGCGCCAGCAGCTTGGGCGGTTCACACCAGGGCACTGAAGCTTTCTTT
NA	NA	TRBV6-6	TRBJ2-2	CASRPYAGTNTGELFF	TGTGCCAGCAGGCCCTACGCGGGGACGAACACCGGGGAGCTGTTTTTT
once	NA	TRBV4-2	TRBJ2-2	CASSQDHMGGASTGELFF	TGTGCCAGCAGCCAAGATCATATGGGGGGGGCGAGCACCGGGGAGCTGTTTTTT
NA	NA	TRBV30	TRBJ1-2	CAWSAGAYGYTF	TGTGCCTGGAGTGCAGGGGCCTATGGCTACACCTTC
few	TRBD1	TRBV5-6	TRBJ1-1	CGSSLFGTGGNTEAFF	TGTGGCAGCAGCTTGTTCGGGACAGGGGGTAACACTGAAGCTTTTTTT
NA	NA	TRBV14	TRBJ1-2	CASSQETGTRGGYTF	TGTGCCAGCAGCCAAGAAACGGGGACTAGAGGGGGCTACACCTTC
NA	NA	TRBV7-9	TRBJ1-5	CASSTTGSNQPQHF	TGTGCCAGCAGCACTACAGGGAGCAATCAGCCCCAGCATTTT
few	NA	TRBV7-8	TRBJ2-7	CASSVGGGPYEQYF	TGTGCCAGCAGCGTAGGTGGAGGACCCTACGAGCAGTACTTC
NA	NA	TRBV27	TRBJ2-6	CASSLIGQLTSGANVLTF	TGTGCCAGCAGTTTAATTGGCCAACTAACCTCTGGGGCCAACGTCCTGACTTTC
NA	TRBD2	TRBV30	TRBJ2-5	CAWGSREGITTETQYF	TGTGCCTGGGGGTCACGGGAGGGGATTACCACAGAGACCCAGTACTTC
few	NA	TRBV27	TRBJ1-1	CASRERAANTEAFF	TGTGCCAGCCGGGAGAGGGCAGCGAACACTGAAGCTTTCTTT
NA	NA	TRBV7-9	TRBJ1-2	CASSLSFNYGYTF	TGTGCCAGCAGCTTATCCTTTAACTATGGCTACACCTTC
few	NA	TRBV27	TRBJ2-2	CASSSVRANTGELFF	TGTGCCAGCAGTTCGGTTAGAGCGAACACCGGGGAGCTGTTTTTT
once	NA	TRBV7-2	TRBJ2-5	CASSLEPGYWTQYF	TGTGCCAGCAGCTTAGAACCAGGTTATTGGACCCAGTACTTC
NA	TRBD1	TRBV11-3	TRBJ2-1	CASSLGDRGRPSNEQFF	TGTGCCAGCAGCTTAGGGGACAGGGGTCGTCCGTCAAATGAGCAGTTCTTC
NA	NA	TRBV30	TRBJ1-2	CAWRPAWERKGYTF	TGTGCCTGGCGCCCTGCCTGGGAGAGGAAAGGCTACACCTTC
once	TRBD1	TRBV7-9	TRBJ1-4	CASRLNRGDGEKLFF	TGTGCCAGCAGACTTAACAGGGGGGATGGGGAAAAACTGTTTTTT
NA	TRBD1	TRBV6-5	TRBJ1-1	CASSLGTGINTEAFF	TGTGCCAGCAGCCTGGGGACAGGTATAAACACTGAAGCTTTCTTT